The rows below give T cell receptor beta chains drawn from one sample of a study of CD8 T cells in ankylosing spondylitis. TCRdb independently ran MiXCR on the 5' RACE reads; one entry per CDR3 protein. The sample includes approximately 540,000 distinct CDR3 sequences, about 13% of them seen just once. Sequencing was done on a sample of blood, either unsorted or a sorted T cell fraction (not recorded which). The source of these receptors is a male donor with ankylosing spondylitis. Each CDR3 is given with its conserved first and last residue. A D gene is named only where the DNA matches it firmly. Clone size is stated in some rows and not others, as once, few, many or a class when expanded.

CDR3nt	CDR3aa	d_gene	j_gene	abundance	v_gene
TGCGCCAGCAGCCAAGCTTTCAGGGGGCGTACTGAAGCTTTCTTT	CASSQAFRGRTEAFF	TRBD1	TRBJ1-1	many	TRBV4-1
TGCGCCAGCAGCTTGGTAGCGGGTGCTAGCGGGAGATCCGGGGAGCTGTTTTTT	CASSLVAGASGRSGELFF	TRBD2	TRBJ2-2	.	TRBV5-1
TGCAGTGCTTCTAGTCCCGGGGAGCTGTTTTTT	CSASSPGELFF	.	TRBJ2-2	few	TRBV20-1
TGTGCCAGCAGGCCACAGGGGGCGACCGAAAAACTGTTTTTT	CASRPQGATEKLFF	TRBD1	TRBJ1-4	.	TRBV3-1
TGTGCCAGCAGCCGGGGACTGCGGACGGACACCGGGGAGCTGTTTTTT	CASSRGLRTDTGELFF	.	TRBJ2-2	few	TRBV6-2/TRBV6-3
TGCAGCGTTGAAGATCGGGGAACCCGGCGGGACACTGAAGCTTTCTTT	CSVEDRGTRRDTEAFF	.	TRBJ1-1	many	TRBV29-1
TGCGCCAGCAGCTTTAAACCCCAGGGACTTGAGGAGCAGTTCTTC	CASSFKPQGLEEQFF	.	TRBJ2-1	.	TRBV5-1
TGTGCCAGCAGCCAATACCGCGGAGAGACCCAGTACTTC	CASSQYRGETQYF	.	TRBJ2-5	few	TRBV14
TGTGCCAGCAGCCCACCCGGGTTCTCCTATAATTCACCCCTCCACTTT	CASSPPGFSYNSPLHF	.	TRBJ1-6	many	TRBV7-2
TGCAGTGCTAGAGTCCATAGCACAGATACGCAGTATTTT	CSARVHSTDTQYF	.	TRBJ2-3	.	TRBV20-1
TGTGCCAGCAGCGGAGGGGTGGGGATCTTTAACTATGGCTACACCTTC	CASSGGVGIFNYGYTF	.	TRBJ1-2	.	TRBV7-9
TGCGCCAGCAGCTTGGGGCGACTAGCGGGAGGGCCCTCGGGCACCGGGGAGCTGTTTTTT	CASSLGRLAGGPSGTGELFF	TRBD2	TRBJ2-2	.	TRBV5-1
TGCAGTGCTAGTGTTGAGCGGCAGGGGAATCAGCCCCAGCATTTT	CSASVERQGNQPQHF	.	TRBJ1-5	.	TRBV20-1
TGTGCCAGCAGCTTAAGCCGGGACGGTAGCTATGGCTACACCTTC	CASSLSRDGSYGYTF	.	TRBJ1-2	.	TRBV11-2
TGTGCCAGCAGCCAACTAGCCGGAGAGGGGGAGACCCAGTACTTC	CASSQLAGEGETQYF	.	TRBJ2-5	many	TRBV3-1
TGTGCCGGACAGGGGCCAGCCTACGAGCAGTACTTC	CAGQGPAYEQYF	TRBD1	TRBJ2-7	.	TRBV2
TGTGCCAGCACCTCGCGCCGGGAGGGCCCAGATACGCAGTATTTT	CASTSRREGPDTQYF	TRBD2	TRBJ2-3	.	TRBV2
TGCAGTGCGGGAGGCGTATTCAACGGCAATGAGCAGTTCTTC	CSAGGVFNGNEQFF	.	TRBJ2-1	.	TRBV20-1
TGCGCCAGCAGTGAAGGACTAGCGCCAGATACGCAGTATTTT	CASSEGLAPDTQYF	TRBD2	TRBJ2-3	many	TRBV10-2
TGCGCCAGCAGCTTCGCGGGACAGGGTCTTGATGAGCAGTTCTTC	CASSFAGQGLDEQFF	TRBD1	TRBJ2-1	.	TRBV5-1
TGTGCCAGCAGCTTACAGGGTCAGGGGGTCCCGGATGAGCAGTTCTTC	CASSLQGQGVPDEQFF	TRBD1	TRBJ2-1	.	TRBV11-2
TGTGCCAGCAGAGCAACCGGACAGGGGGGGAACGGGGAGCTGTTTTTT	CASRATGQGGNGELFF	TRBD1	TRBJ2-2	few	TRBV11-2
TGTGCCAGCAGCCTAACAGGGGTAGGGGAGCAGTTCTTC	CASSLTGVGEQFF	TRBD1	TRBJ2-1	few	TRBV7-2
TGCGCCAGCAGCCAGCAGACAGGTCCCAATGAGCAGTTCTTC	CASSQQTGPNEQFF	.	TRBJ2-1	.	TRBV4-1
TGTGCCAGCAGTTACTCAGGCAACCCCTATGGCTACACCTTC	CASSYSGNPYGYTF	.	TRBJ1-2	.	TRBV6-5
TGTGCCAGTAGAGGGATAGCGGGAGTGTCAGATACGCAGTATTTT	CASRGIAGVSDTQYF	TRBD2	TRBJ2-3	.	TRBV19
TGTGCCAGCAGCTTTGGGACAGGGGGCGACGAGCAGTACTTC	CASSFGTGGDEQYF	TRBD1	TRBJ2-7	.	TRBV11-2
TGCAGTGCCCAGATACAGGGAGGACGAGCTTTCTTT	CSAQIQGGRAFF	.	TRBJ1-1	many	TRBV20-1
TGCAGCGCCCGGGACAGGGGGCTCAATGAGCAGTTCTTC	CSARDRGLNEQFF	TRBD1	TRBJ2-1	many	TRBV29-1
TGTGCCACCTCCGGACTAGCGGGAGTTAACGAGCAGTACTTC	CATSGLAGVNEQYF	TRBD2	TRBJ2-7	.	TRBV7-2
TGTGCCAGCAGCCGTTACGGGACTAGCGGGAGTAGCACAGATACGCAGTATTTT	CASSRYGTSGSSTDTQYF	TRBD2	TRBJ2-3	.	TRBV3-1
TGCGCCAGCTACCTCAGCAAGGACACTGAAGCTTTCTTT	CASYLSKDTEAFF	.	TRBJ1-1	.	TRBV5-1
TGTGCCAGCATATACAGGGCAACCATGAACACTGAAGCTTTCTTT	CASIYRATMNTEAFF	.	TRBJ1-1	few	TRBV6-1